The table lists the clone carrying this TCR beta chain with a count of one. Its antigen is still unknown. This record belongs to a study of vaccination effects on CD4 cells after COVID-19. Study-level information: Samples that were drawn after vaccination came a median of 72 days after the second dose.

Ahead of sequencing, the ViraFEST assay grew antigen-specific CD4+ T cells using viral peptide pools. CD4+ T cell isolation took place after less than 13 days of culture. Two-dose BNT162b2 or mRNA-1273 vaccination was given to participants. Each vaccine recipient was nucleocapsid antibody negative and had no prior SARS-CoV-2 infection. Days 3 and 7 saw half the medium replaced with IL-2 medium. This CDR3 has 15 residues. With 0 bases removed from V and 0 bases from J, the gap between germline ends came to 10 bases. Germline V gene lookup returns CDR1 SGHRS and CDR2 YFSETQ. Sequencing used immunoSEQ multiplex PCR; TCRdb keeps in-frame clones, though not all of them. The sample includes 25,000 to 30,000 clones, roughly four fifths of them seen just once.

Material: CD4+ T cells from PBMCs cultured with HCoV-229E spike peptides, obtained after COVID-19 vaccination. This TCR was sampled from a human donor who received a COVID-19 vaccine. The chain has TRBV5-1 and TRBJ2-7; D is undetermined. CDR3 bases: TGCGCCAGCAGCTTGGAAGCCCGGAGCTCCTACGAGCAGTACTTC. Its translation is CASSLEARSSYEQYF.